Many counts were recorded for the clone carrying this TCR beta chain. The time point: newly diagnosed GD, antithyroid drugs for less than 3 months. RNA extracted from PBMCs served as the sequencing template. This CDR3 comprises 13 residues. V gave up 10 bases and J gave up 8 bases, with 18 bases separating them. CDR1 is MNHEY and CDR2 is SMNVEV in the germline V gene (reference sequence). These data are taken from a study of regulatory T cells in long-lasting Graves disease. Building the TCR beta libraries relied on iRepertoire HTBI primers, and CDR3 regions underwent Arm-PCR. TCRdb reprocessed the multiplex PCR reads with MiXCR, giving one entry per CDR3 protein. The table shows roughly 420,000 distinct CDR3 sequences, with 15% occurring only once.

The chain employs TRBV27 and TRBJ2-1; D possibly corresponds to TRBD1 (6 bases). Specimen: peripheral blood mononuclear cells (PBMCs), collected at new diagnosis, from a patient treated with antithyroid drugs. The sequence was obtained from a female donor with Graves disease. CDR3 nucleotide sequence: TGTGCCACCGAAACCTCCAGGGGTCATGAGCAGTTCTTC. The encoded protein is CATETSRGHEQFF.